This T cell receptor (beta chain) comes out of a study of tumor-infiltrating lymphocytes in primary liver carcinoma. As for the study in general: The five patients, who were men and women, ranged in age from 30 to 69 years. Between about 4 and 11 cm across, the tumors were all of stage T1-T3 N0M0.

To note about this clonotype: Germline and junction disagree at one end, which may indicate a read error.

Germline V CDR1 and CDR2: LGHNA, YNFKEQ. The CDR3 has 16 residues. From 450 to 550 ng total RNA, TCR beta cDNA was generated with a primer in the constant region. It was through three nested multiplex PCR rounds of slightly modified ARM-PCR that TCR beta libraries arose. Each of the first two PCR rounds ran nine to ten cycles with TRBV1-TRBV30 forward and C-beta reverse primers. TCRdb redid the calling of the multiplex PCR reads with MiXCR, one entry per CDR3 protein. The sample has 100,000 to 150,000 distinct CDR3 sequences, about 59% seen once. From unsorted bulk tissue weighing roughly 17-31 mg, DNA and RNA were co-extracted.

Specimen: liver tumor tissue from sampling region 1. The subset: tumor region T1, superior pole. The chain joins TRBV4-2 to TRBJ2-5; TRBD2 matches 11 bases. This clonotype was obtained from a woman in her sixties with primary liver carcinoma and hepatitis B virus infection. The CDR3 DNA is TGTACCAGCACCCAAGATTTAACTAGCGGGAGTGAAACCCAGTACTTC. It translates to CTSTQDLTSGSETQYF.